Here is one T cell receptor beta chain with its context. Germline V CDR1 and CDR2: SQVTM, ANQGSEA. The length of the CDR3 is 13 residues. The junction had 4 bases not matched to a gene; V was cut back by 4 bases and J by 3 bases. A second PCR, run for about 7 to 11 cycles, used a sample-barcoded 5' primer plus a J-beta primer mix. Each cDNA was tagged by a template-switch adaptor containing 12 random nucleotides. TCRdb ran MiXCR on the 5' RACE reads and lists one entry per CDR3 protein. This sample carries roughly 1.9 million distinct CDR3 sequences, around 42% of them seen once, and the ten largest clones take under 30%. These data belong to a study of blood T cells in healthy people across ages.

The origin of this receptor is a human donor in good health. Sample: blood. V is TRBV29-1 and J is TRBJ2-3; 7 nucleotides line up with TRBD1. CDR3 region: CSVALGQTDTQYF. CDR3 DNA: TGCAGCGTTGCTTTGGGACAGACAGATACGCAGTATTTT.